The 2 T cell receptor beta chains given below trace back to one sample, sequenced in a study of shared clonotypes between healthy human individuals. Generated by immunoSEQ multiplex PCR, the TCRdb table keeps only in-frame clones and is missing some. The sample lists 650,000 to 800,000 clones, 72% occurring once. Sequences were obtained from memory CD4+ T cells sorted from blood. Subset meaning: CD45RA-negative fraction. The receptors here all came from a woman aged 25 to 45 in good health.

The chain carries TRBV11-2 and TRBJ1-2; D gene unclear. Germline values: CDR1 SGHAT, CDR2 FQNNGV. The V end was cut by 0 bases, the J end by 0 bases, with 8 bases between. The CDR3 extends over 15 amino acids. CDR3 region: CASSLEWAPNYGYTF. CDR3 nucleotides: TGTGCCAGCAGCTTAGAGTGGGCACCTAACTATGGCTACACCTTC.

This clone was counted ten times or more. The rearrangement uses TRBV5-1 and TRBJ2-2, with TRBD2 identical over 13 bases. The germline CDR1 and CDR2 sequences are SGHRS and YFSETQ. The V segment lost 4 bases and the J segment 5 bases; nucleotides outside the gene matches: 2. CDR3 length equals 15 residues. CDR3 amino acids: CASSGLAGETGELFF. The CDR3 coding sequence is TGCGCCAGCAGCGGACTAGCGGGAGAAACCGGGGAGCTGTTTTTT. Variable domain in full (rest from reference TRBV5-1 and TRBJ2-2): KAGVTQTPRYLIKTRGQQVTLSCSPISGHRSVSWYQQTPGQGLQFLFEYFSETQRNKGNFPGRFSGRQFSNSRSEMNVSTLELGDSALYLCASSGLAGETGELFFGEGSRLTVL.